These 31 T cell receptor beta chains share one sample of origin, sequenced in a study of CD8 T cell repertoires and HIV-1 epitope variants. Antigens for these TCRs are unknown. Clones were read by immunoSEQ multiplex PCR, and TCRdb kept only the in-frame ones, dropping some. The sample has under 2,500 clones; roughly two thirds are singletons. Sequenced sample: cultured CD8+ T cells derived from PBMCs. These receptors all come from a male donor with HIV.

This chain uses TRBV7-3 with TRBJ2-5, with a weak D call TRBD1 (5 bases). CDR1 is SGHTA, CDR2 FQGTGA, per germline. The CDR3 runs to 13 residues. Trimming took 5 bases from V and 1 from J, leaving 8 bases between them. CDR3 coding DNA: TGTGCCAGCAGCCAAGACAGCCAAGAGACCCAGTACTTC. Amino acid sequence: CASSQDSQETQYF.

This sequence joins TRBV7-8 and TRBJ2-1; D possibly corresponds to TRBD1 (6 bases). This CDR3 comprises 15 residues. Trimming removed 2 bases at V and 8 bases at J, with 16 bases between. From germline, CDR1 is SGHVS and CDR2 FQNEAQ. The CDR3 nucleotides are TGTGCCAGCAGCTTAACACAGGGCCCCTCGGATGAGCAGTTCTTC. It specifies CASSLTQGPSDEQFF.

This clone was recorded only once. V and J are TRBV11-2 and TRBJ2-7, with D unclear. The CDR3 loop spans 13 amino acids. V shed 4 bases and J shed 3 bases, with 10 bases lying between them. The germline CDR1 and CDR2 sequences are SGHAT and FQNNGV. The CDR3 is CASSSSDGYEQYF. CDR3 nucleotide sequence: TGTGCCAGCAGCTCCTCGGACGGCTACGAGCAGTACTTC.

The CDR3 region is CASSPGDRGANYGYTF. The CDR3, as DNA: TGCGCCAGCAGCCCTGGGGACAGGGGAGCTAACTATGGCTACACCTTC. This chain links TRBV5-1 with TRBJ1-2, with TRBD1 matching 10 bases. The CDR3 is 16 amino acids. V lost 4 bases, J lost 0 bases, and 6 bases stayed unmatched. Per germline, CDR1 SGHRS and CDR2 YFSETQ. Filled out from reference TRBV5-1 and TRBJ1-2, the complete variable domain reads KAGVTQTPRYLIKTRGQQVTLSCSPISGHRSVSWYQQTPGQGLQFLFEYFSETQRNKGNFPGRFSGRQFSNSRSEMNVSTLELGDSALYLCASSPGDRGANYGYTFGSGTRLTVV.

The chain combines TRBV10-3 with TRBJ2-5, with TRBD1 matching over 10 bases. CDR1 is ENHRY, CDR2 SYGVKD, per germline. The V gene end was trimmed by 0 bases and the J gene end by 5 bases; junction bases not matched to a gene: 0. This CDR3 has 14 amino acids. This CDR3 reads CAISESTGGETQYF. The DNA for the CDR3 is TGTGCCATCAGTGAGTCGACAGGGGGCGAGACCCAGTACTTC.

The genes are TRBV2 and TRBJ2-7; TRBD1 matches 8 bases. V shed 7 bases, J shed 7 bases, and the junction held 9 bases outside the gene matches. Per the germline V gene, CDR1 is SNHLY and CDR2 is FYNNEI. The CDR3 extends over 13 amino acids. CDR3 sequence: CASIRTGTREQYF. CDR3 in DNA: TGTGCCAGCATAAGGACAGGGACGCGTGAGCAGTACTTC.

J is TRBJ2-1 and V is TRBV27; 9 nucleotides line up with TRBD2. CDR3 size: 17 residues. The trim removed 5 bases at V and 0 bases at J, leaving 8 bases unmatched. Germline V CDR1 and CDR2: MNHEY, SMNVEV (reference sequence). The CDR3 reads CASSPTTSGYSYNEQFF. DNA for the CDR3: TGTGCCAGCAGTCCTACGACTAGCGGCTACTCCTACAATGAGCAGTTCTTC.

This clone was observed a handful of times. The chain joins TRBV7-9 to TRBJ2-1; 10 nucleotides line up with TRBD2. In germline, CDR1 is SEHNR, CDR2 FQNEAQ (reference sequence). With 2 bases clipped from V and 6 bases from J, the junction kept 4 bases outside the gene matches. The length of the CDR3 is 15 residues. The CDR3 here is CASSLLAGEGNEQFF. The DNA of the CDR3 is TGTGCCAGCAGCTTACTAGCGGGAGAGGGCAATGAGCAGTTCTTC.

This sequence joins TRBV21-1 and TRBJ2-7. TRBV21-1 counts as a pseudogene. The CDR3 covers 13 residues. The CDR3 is CASSLPSSYEQYF. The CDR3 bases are TGTGCCAGCAGCTTACCAAGCTCCTACGAGCAGTACTTC.

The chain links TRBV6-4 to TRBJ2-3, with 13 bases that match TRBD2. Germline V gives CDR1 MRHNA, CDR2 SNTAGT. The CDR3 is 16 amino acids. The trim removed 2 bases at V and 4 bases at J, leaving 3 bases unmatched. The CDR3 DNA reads TGTGCCAGCAGTGACGCGACTAGCGGGGGGTCAGATACGCAGTATTTT. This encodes CASSDATSGGSDTQYF.

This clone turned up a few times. Here the CDR3 reads CASSLVVTGGSWGTEAFF. CDR3 sequence (DNA): TGTGCCAGCAGCTTAGTCGTGACAGGGGGGTCTTGGGGCACTGAAGCTTTCTTT. V usage is TRBV11-2 and J usage is TRBJ1-1; TRBD1 matches 9 bases. The junction had 13 bases not matched to a gene; V was cut back by 1 base and J by 4 bases. The V gene's germline CDR1 is SGHAT and CDR2 FQNNGV. This CDR3 contains 18 residues.

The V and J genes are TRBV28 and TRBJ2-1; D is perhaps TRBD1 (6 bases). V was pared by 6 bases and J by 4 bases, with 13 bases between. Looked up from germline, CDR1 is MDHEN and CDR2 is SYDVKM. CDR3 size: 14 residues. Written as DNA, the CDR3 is TGTGCCAGCAGCCCACCTGACAGGTACAATGAGCAGTTCTTC. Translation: CASSPPDRYNEQFF.

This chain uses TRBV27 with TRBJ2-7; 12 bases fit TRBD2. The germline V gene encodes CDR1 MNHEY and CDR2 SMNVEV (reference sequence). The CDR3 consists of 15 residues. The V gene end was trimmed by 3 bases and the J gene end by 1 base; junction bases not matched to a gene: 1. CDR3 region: CASSFGLAGSYEQYF. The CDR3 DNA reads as TGTGCCAGCAGTTTCGGACTAGCGGGATCCTACGAGCAGTACTTC.

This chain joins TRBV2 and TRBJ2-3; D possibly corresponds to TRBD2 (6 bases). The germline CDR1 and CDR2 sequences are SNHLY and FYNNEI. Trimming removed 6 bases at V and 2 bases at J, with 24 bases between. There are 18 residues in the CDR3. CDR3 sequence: CASRTPTGESFITDTQYF. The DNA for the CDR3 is TGTGCCAGCAGGACCCCAACGGGAGAATCATTTATCACAGATACGCAGTATTTT.

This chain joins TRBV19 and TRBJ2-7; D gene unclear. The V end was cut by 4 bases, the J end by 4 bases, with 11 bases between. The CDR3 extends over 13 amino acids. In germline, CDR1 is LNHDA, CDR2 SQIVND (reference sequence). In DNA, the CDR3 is TGTGCCAGTAGTACGGGTCTTAAGTACGAGCAGTACTTC. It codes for CASSTGLKYEQYF.

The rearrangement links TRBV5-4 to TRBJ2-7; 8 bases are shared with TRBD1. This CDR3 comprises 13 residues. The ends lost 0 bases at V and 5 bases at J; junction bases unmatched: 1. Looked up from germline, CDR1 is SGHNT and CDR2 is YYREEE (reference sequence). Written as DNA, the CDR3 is TGTGCCAGCAGCTTGGGACAGGGGAACGAGCAGTACTTC. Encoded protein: CASSLGQGNEQYF.

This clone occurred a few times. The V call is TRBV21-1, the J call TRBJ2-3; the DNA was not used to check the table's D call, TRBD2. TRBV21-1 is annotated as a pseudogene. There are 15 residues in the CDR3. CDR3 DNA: TGTGCCAGCAGTTCTAGCGGATCGGGCACAGATACGCAGTATTTT. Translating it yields CASSSSGSGTDTQYF.

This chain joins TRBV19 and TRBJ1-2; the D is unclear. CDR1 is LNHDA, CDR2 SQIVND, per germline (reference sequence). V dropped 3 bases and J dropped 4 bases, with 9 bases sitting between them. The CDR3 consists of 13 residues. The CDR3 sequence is CASSMGPGYGYTF. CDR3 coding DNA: TGTGCCAGTAGTATGGGTCCGGGCTATGGCTACACCTTC. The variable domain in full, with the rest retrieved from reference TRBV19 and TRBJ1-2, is DGGITQSPKYLFRKEGQNVTLSCEQNLNHDAMYWYRQDPGQGLRLIYYSQIVNDFQKGDIAEGYSVSREKKESFPLTVTSAQKNPTAFYLCASSMGPGYGYTFGSGTRLTVV.

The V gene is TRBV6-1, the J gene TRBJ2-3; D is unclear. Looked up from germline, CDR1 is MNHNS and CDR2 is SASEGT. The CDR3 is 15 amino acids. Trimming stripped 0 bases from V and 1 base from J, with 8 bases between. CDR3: CASSEARVGTDTQYF. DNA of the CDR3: TGTGCCAGCAGTGAAGCAAGGGTAGGCACAGATACGCAGTATTTT.

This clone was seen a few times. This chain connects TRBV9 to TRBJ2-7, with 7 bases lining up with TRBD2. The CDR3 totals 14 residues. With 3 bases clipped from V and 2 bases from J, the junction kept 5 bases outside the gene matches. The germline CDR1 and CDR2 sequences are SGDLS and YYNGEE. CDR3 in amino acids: CASSAGRAAYEQYF. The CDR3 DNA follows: TGTGCCAGCAGCGCAGGGAGGGCAGCCTACGAGCAGTACTTC. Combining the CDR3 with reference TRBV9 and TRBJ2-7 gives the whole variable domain DSGVTQTPKHLITATGQRVTLRCSPRSGDLSVYWYQQSLDQGLQFLIQYYNGEERAKGNILERFSAQQFPDLHSELNLSSLELGDSALYFCASSAGRAAYEQYFGPGTRLTVT.

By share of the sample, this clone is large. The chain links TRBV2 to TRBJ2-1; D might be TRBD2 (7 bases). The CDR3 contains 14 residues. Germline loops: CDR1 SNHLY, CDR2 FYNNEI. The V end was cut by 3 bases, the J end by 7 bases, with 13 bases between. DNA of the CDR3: TGTGCCAGCAGTGAGGGGGGGACATTGAATGAGCAGTTCTTC. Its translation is CASSEGGTLNEQFF.

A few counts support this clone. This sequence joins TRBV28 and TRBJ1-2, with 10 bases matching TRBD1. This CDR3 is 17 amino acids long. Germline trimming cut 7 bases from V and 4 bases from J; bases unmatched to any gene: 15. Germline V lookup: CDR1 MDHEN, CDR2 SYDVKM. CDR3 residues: CASTPGDRGPYGYGYTF. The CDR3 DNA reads TGTGCCAGCACCCCCGGGGACAGGGGACCCTACGGCTATGGCTACACCTTC.

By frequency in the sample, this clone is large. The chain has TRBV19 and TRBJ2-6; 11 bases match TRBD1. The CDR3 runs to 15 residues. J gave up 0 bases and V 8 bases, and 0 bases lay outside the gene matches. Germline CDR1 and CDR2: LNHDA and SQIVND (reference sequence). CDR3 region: CASGTGGSGANVLTF. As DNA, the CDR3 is TGTGCCAGTGGGACAGGGGGCTCTGGGGCCAACGTCCTGACTTTC.

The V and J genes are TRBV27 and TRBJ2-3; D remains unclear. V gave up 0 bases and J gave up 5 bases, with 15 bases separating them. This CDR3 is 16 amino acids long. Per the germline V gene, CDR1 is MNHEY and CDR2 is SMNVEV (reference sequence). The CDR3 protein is CASSLSRYVWKDTQYF. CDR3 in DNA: TGTGCCAGCAGTTTATCGCGGTACGTGTGGAAAGATACGCAGTATTTT.

The CDR3 loop is CASSMLPPRTANTEAFF. DNA of the CDR3: TGTGCCAGTAGTATGTTACCCCCGAGGACAGCGAACACTGAAGCTTTCTTT. The chain has TRBV19 and TRBJ1-1; D is perhaps TRBD1 (6 bases). This CDR3 spans 17 amino acids. Germline CDR1 and CDR2: LNHDA and SQIVND (reference sequence). Between the trimmed V and J ends, which lost 3 bases and 1 base, there was a span of 18 bases.

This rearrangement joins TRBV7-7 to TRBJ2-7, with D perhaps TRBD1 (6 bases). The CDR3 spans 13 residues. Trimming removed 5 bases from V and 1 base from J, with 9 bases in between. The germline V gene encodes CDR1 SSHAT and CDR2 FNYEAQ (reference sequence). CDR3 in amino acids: CASSPDSSYEQYF. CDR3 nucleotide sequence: TGTGCCAGCAGCCCGGACAGTTCCTACGAGCAGTACTTC.

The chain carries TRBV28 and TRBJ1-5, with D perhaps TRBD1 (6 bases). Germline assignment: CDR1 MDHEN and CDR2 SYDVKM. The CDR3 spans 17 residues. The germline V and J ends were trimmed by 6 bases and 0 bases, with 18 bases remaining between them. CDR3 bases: TGTGCCAGCAGGGGGCGGACAGAGAACTATAGCAATCAGCCCCAGCATTTT. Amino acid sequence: CASRGRTENYSNQPQHF.

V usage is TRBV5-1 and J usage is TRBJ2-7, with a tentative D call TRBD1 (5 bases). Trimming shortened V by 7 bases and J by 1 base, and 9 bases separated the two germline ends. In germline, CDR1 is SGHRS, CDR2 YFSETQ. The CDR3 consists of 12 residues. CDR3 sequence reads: CASEGDSYEQYF. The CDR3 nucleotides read TGCGCCAGCGAAGGGGATTCCTACGAGCAGTACTTC.

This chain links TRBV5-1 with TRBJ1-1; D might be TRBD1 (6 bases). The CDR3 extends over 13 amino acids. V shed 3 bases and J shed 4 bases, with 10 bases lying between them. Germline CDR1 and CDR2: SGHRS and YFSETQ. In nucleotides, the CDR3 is TGCGCCAGCAGCTATTCACAGGGCACTGAAGCTTTCTTT. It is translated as CASSYSQGTEAFF.

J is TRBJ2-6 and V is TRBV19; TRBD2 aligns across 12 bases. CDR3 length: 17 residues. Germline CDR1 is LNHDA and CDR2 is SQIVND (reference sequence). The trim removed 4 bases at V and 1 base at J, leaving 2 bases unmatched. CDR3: CASSTGLAGSGANVLTF. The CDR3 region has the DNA TGTGCCAGTAGTACTGGACTAGCGGGATCTGGGGCCAACGTCCTGACTTTC.

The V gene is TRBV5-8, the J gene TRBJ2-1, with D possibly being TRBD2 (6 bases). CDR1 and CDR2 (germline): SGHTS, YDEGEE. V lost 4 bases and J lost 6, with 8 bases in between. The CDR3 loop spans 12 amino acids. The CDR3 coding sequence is TGTGCCAGCAGCCGGGACTTCAATGAGCAGTTCTTC. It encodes CASSRDFNEQFF.